This T cell receptor beta chain originates from a study of blood T cell repertoires in COVID-19. At the level of the study: Sites across the United States, Italy and Spain contributed samples from acute and convalescent COVID-19. The analysed material was cDNA or gDNA that came from T cells, B-cell-depleted T cells, or PBMCs.

V was shortened by 5 bases and J by 2 bases, with 8 bases between the two germline ends. Looked up from germline, CDR1 is MNHEY and CDR2 is SVGAGI. The CDR3 length is 13 residues. Per the authors' pipeline: Reference gene primer amplification gave nucleated cell count estimates. The table came from immunoSEQ multiplex PCR; TCRdb's copy has only in-frame clones and leaves some out. Clone size and V and J calls were adopted from that table, with D and trimming inferred from the DNA. Of approximately 92,000 clones listed, roughly 89% are singletons. The clonotype was recovered from a woman aged 55 to 70 with COVID-19, enrolled during active disease. This chain joins TRBV6-5 and TRBJ2-3, with D unresolved. Source material: peripheral blood. The CDR3, as DNA: TGTGCCAGCAGTAAACTCGACACAGATACGCAGTATTTT. Encoded protein: CASSKLDTDTQYF.